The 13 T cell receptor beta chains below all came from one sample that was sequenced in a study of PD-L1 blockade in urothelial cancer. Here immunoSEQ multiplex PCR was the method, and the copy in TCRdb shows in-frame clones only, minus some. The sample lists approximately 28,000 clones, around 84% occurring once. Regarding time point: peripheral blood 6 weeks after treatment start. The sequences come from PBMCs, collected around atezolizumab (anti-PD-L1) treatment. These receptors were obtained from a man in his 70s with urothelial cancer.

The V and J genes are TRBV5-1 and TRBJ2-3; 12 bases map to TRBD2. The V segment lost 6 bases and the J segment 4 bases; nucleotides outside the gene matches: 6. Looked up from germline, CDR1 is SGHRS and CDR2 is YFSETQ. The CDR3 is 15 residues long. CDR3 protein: CASIKTSGGSDTQYF. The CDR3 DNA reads TGCGCCAGCATCAAGACTAGCGGGGGCTCAGATACGCAGTATTTT. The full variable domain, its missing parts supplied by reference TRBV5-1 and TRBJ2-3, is KAGVTQTPRYLIKTRGQQVTLSCSPISGHRSVSWYQQTPGQGLQFLFEYFSETQRNKGNFPGRFSGRQFSNSRSEMNVSTLELGDSALYLCASIKTSGGSDTQYFGPGTRLTVL.

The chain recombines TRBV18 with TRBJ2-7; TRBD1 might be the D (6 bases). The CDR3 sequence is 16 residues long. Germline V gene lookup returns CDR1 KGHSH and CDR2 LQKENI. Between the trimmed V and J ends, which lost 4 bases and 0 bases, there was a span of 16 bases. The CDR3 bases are TGTGCCAGCTCACGCAAACCGGGACAAAGCTCCTACGAGCAGTACTTC. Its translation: CASSRKPGQSSYEQYF. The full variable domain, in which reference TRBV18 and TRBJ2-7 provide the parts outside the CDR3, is NAGVMQNPRHLVRRRGQEARLRCSPMKGHSHVYWYRQLPEEGLKFMVYLQKENIIDESGMPKERFSAEFPKEGPSILRIQQVVRGDSAAYFCASSRKPGQSSYEQYFGPGTRLTVT.

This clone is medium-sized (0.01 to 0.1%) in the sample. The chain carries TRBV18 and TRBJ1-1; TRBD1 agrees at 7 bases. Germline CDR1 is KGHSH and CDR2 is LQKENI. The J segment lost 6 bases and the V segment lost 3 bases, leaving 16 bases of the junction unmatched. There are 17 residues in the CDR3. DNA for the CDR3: TGTGCCAGCTCACCTGACTCAGCCGGACAGGTATTGTCTGAAGCTTTCTTT. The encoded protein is CASSPDSAGQVLSEAFF.

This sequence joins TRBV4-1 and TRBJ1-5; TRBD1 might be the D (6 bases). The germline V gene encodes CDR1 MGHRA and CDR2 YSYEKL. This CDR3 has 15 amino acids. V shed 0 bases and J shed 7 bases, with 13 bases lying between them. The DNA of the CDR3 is TGCGCCAGCAGCCAAGAGCAGGGGCGCTGGCAGCCCCAGCATTTT. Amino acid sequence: CASSQEQGRWQPQHF.

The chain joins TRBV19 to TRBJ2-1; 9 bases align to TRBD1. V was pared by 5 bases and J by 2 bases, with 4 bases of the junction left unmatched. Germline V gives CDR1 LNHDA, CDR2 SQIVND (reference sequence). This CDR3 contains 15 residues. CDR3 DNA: TGTGCCAGTAGTGGGGACAGGGTCACCTACAATGAGCAGTTCTTC. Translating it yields CASSGDRVTYNEQFF.

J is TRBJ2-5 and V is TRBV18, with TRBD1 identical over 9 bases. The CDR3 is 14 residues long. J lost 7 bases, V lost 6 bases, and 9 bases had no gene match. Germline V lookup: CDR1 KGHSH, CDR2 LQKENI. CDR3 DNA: TGTGCCAGCTCCCCGAGAGACAGGGGGAGGACCCAGTACTTC. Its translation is CASSPRDRGRTQYF.

The CDR3 nucleotides are TGCGCCAGCAGCCAAAGATTGGGAGGGGCGGAGAGGGTGAGTGAGCAGTTCTTC. It specifies CASSQRLGGAERVSEQFF. The J gene is TRBJ2-1, the V gene TRBV4-3; 7 nucleotides line up with TRBD2. V was pared by 2 bases and J by 9 bases, with 19 bases of the junction left unmatched. Germline V gene lookup returns CDR1 LGHNA and CDR2 YSLEER. The CDR3 has 18 amino acids.

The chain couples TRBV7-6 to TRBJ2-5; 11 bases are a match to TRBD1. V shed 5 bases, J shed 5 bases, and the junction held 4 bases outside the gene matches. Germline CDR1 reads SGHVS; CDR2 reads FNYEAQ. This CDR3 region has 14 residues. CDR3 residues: CASSGQGAPETQYF. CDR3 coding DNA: TGTGCCAGCAGCGGACAGGGGGCCCCGGAGACCCAGTACTTC.

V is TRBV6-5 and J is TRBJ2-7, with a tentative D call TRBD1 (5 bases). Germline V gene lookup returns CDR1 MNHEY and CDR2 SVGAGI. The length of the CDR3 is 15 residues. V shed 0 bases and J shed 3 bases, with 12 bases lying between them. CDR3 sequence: CASSYSNRQLYEQYF. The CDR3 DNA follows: TGTGCCAGCAGTTACTCGAATCGACAGCTCTACGAGCAGTACTTC.

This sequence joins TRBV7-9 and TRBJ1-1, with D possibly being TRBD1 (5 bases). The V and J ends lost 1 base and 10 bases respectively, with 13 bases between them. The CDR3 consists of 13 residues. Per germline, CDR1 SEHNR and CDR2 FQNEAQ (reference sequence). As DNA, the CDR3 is TGTGCCAGCAGCTTAGTGGGGCTTAACGGAGCTTTCTTT. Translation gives CASSLVGLNGAFF.

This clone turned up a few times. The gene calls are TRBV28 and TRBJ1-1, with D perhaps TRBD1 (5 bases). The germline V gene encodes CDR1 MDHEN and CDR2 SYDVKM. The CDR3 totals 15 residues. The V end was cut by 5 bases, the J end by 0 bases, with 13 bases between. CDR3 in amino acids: CASSPRFRVNTEAFF. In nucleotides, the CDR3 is TGTGCCAGCAGTCCCCGATTCAGGGTGAACACTGAAGCTTTCTTT.

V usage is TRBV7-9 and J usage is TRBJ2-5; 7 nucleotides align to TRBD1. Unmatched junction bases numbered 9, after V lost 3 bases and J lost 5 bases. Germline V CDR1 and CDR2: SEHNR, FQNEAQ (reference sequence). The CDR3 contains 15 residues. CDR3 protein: CASSFGDRARETQYF. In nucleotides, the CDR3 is TGTGCCAGCAGCTTTGGAGACAGGGCCCGTGAGACCCAGTACTTC.

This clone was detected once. CDR3 protein: CALVGQGAVGTEAFF. CDR3 DNA: TGTGCCTTGGTGGGACAGGGGGCGGTGGGCACTGAAGCTTTCTTT. The chain employs TRBV30 and TRBJ1-1, with 12 bases aligning to TRBD1. Germline V gene lookup returns CDR1 GTSNPN and CDR2 SVGIG (reference sequence). The CDR3 loop spans 15 amino acids. V trimming: 7 bases; J trimming: 4 bases; junction bases outside the gene matches: 10.